This is a list of T cell receptor beta chains from one sample in a study of CXCR3-negative and CXCR3-positive naive CD8 T cells. Each CDR3 protein gets one entry in TCRdb, which reprocessed the 5' RACE reads and gives no DNA. The sample table includes some 100,000 distinct CDR3 sequences. Sequenced sample: naive CXCR3+ CD8+ T cells from blood. The origin of the receptors is a human donor in good health. Some clones in this sample may be carry-over from other donors' samples. CDR3s include the opening cysteine and the closing phenylalanine or tryptophan. The order of the fields is J gene, V gene, CDR3 protein.

TRBJ1-2,TRBV4-3,CASSQDRDDGYTF
TRBJ2-5,TRBV28,CASSFVVSFQYF
TRBJ2-7,TRBV20-1,CSAPDRGLTYEQYF
TRBJ1-6,TRBV7-6,CASSPNGGHSPLHF
TRBJ2-1,TRBV7-8,CASSLNSEFNEQFF
TRBJ2-5,TRBV7-9,CASSPAGETQYF
TRBJ1-2,TRBV30,CAWSSGTGLSNYGYTF
TRBJ1-1,TRBV7-9,CASSSRLAEAFF
TRBJ2-4,TRBV5-1,CASSPRGTGANIQYF
TRBJ1-4,TRBV29-1,CSASQPWTGGLEKLFF
TRBJ1-1,TRBV4-2,CASGPTGGLNTEAFF
TRBJ2-1,TRBV12-3/TRBV12-4,CASSRRLAANEQFF
TRBJ2-2,TRBV5-1,CASSPGQGGTGELFF
TRBJ2-7,TRBV6-5,CASSSLYSGTGGIYEQYF
TRBJ1-4,TRBV2,CASSWGALDEKLFF
TRBJ2-4,TRBV29-1,CSVEGQLEDKNIQYF
TRBJ2-7,TRBV13,CASRLRGASYEQYF
TRBJ2-1,TRBV20-1,CSARDRGGGVWNEQFF
TRBJ1-1,TRBV4-3,CASSQDLFQTDTEAFF
TRBJ2-1,TRBV10-2,CASSGGSHGEQFF
TRBJ2-3,TRBV6-2/TRBV6-3,CASSLTGEADTQYF
TRBJ1-5,TRBV12-5,CASAPGTSNQPQHF